This T cell receptor beta chain was profiled in a study of shared clonotypes between healthy human individuals. General study findings and limits: In this cohort, only blood was sampled, and tissue repertoires likely differ.

As handled by the study authors: Filtering differed, since immunoSEQ gave only junction sequences and no quality scores. Using immunoSEQ multiplex PCR, the repertoire was profiled, and TCRdb retains in-frame clones only, with some absent. The D gene and trimming were derived from the DNA, and the V and J assignments and clone size from that table. This table has around 2,000,000 clones, 85% to 95% appearing once. Deletions cut 7 bases from V and 4 bases from J, with 12 bases between. The CDR3 sequence is 13 residues long. Germline CDR1 SGHRS, CDR2 YFSETQ. In the case of this clone: The target antigen is unknown.

This TCR was recovered from a man aged 18 to 29 in good health. The rearrangement uses TRBV5-1 and TRBJ1-3; possible D gene TRBD1, 5 bases. Input material: naive CD4+ T cells sorted from blood. Subset denoted: CD45RA+ positively selected. The CDR3 nucleotides are TGCGCCAGCGCTTCGGGGGACGGAAACACCATATATTTT. Residues: CASASGDGNTIYF.